The 25 T cell receptor beta chains reported below all come from one sample, sequenced in a study of T-cell memory formation after mild COVID-19. Via MiXCR, TCRdb re-called the 5' RACE reads, giving one row per CDR3 protein. The sample shows 300,000 to 400,000 distinct CDR3 sequences, 28% of them seen only once. Material: PBMCs or a T cell subset sorted from them (not recorded which). These receptors originate from an adult woman who had mild COVID-19 (a few samples of this study predate the infection). Cell type and time point are not known.

This clonotype has a count of ten or more. The chain combines TRBV20-1 with TRBJ2-5, with 9 bases lining up with TRBD2. The CDR3 consists of 15 residues. Looked up from germline, CDR1 is DFQATT and CDR2 is SNEGSKA (reference sequence). V was pared by 0 bases and J by 7 bases, with 9 bases of the junction left unmatched. CDR3 sequence reads: CSARDPTSGSGTQYF. CDR3 nucleotide sequence: TGCAGTGCTAGAGACCCGACTAGCGGTTCTGGGACCCAGTACTTC.

The chain links TRBV20-1 to TRBJ2-1; D may correspond to TRBD1 or TRBD2 (5 bases each). Trimming took 0 bases from V and 2 from J, leaving 11 bases between them. The CDR3 extends over 15 amino acids. Germline CDR1 and CDR2: DFQATT and SNEGSKA (reference sequence). The CDR3 protein is CSARERAGPYNEQFF. DNA for the CDR3: TGCAGTGCTAGAGAGCGGGCAGGGCCCTACAATGAGCAGTTCTTC.

V is TRBV30 and J is TRBJ1-1; D is possibly TRBD1 (5 bases). Per the germline V gene, CDR1 is GTSNPN and CDR2 is SVGIG (reference sequence). V lost 5 bases, J lost 1 base, and 14 bases lay in between. The CDR3 is made up of 14 amino acids. The chain's CDR3 is CAWGGTFWNTEAFF. CDR3 DNA sequence: TGTGCCTGGGGCGGGACTTTTTGGAACACTGAAGCTTTCTTT.

The V gene is TRBV3-1, the J gene TRBJ1-2, with no clear D. V lost 4 bases to trimming and J lost 7 bases, with 13 bases between them. The CDR3 covers 13 residues. Germline V gene data show CDR1 as LGHDT and CDR2 as YNNKEL (reference sequence). CDR3 protein: CASSPRSRAGYTF. The CDR3 DNA sequence: TGTGCCAGCAGCCCCCGGTCTCGAGCTGGCTACACCTTC.

The chain recombines TRBV18 with TRBJ1-2, with D possibly being TRBD1 (5 bases). The CDR3 contains 13 residues. V lost 5 bases, J lost 2 bases, and 9 bases lay in between. Germline V CDR1 and CDR2: KGHSH, LQKENI. The CDR3 here is CASSGDANYGYTF. Here the CDR3 DNA reads TGTGCCAGCTCAGGGGACGCAAACTATGGCTACACCTTC. The variable domain in full, completed from reference TRBV18 and TRBJ1-2, reads NAGVMQNPRHLVRRRGQEARLRCSPMKGHSHVYWYRQLPEEGLKFMVYLQKENIIDESGMPKERFSAEFPKEGPSILRIQQVVRGDSAAYFCASSGDANYGYTFGSGTRLTVV.

J is TRBJ2-7 and V is TRBV7-9; D perhaps matches TRBD2 (6 bases). Germline V gene data show CDR1 as SEHNR and CDR2 as FQNEAQ (reference sequence). Trimming shortened V by 4 bases and J by 2 bases, and 15 bases separated the two germline ends. The length of the CDR3 is 15 residues. Written as DNA, the CDR3 is TGTGCCAGCAGCTCCAGCCCAGGGAGGCCCTACGAGCAGTACTTC. The encoded protein is CASSSSPGRPYEQYF.

This clonotype was picked up a small number of times. This chain connects TRBV27 to TRBJ2-1, with 8 bases identical to TRBD2. V trimming: 5 bases; J trimming: 0 bases; junction bases outside the gene matches: 9. The CDR3 is 17 residues long. From germline, CDR1 is MNHEY and CDR2 SMNVEV (reference sequence). CDR3 in DNA: TGTGCCAGCAGTCCGCCGAGGCTAGCGGGCTCCTACAATGAGCAGTTCTTC. Residues: CASSPPRLAGSYNEQFF.

This clonotype has only a few counts. The V call is TRBV7-6, the J call TRBJ2-1; D perhaps matches TRBD2 (5 bases). The length of the CDR3 is 12 residues. The V gene's germline CDR1 is SGHVS and CDR2 FNYEAQ. V lost 2 bases, J lost 10 bases, and 9 bases lay in between. DNA of the CDR3: TGTGCCAGCAGCTTAAATGCGGGCGAGCAGTTCTTC. Translating gives CASSLNAGEQFF.

The chain combines TRBV20-1 with TRBJ1-2; D might be TRBD1 (6 bases). This CDR3 comprises 13 residues. Deletions cut 6 bases from V and 4 bases from J, with 15 bases between. Per germline, CDR1 DFQATT and CDR2 SNEGSKA (reference sequence). Here the CDR3 reads CSADSGAGYGYTF. In DNA, the CDR3 is TGCAGTGCAGATTCGGGGGCGGGCTATGGCTACACCTTC.

This chain links TRBV18 with TRBJ1-2, with unresolved D. Trimming removed 4 bases from V and 3 bases from J, with 12 bases in between. Germline V gene sequence: CDR1 KGHSH, CDR2 LQKENI. This CDR3 spans 14 amino acids. Here the CDR3 DNA reads TGTGCCAGCTCACTCGACCGCGACCACTATGGCTACACCTTC. It specifies CASSLDRDHYGYTF.

V usage is TRBV18 and J usage is TRBJ2-3; 7 positions agree with TRBD1. V lost 6 bases, J lost 2 bases, and 8 bases stayed unmatched. There are 15 residues in the CDR3. Germline V gives CDR1 KGHSH, CDR2 LQKENI. The CDR3 protein is CASSDPGQITDTQYF. In nucleotides, the CDR3 is TGTGCCAGCTCGGACCCGGGACAGATCACAGATACGCAGTATTTT.

The chain couples TRBV20-1 to TRBJ2-1; TRBD2 matches at 7 bases. Trimming at V came to 5 bases and at J to 8 bases, leaving 12 bases not matched to a gene. The CDR3 totals 14 residues. In germline, CDR1 is DFQATT, CDR2 SNEGSKA (reference sequence). In DNA, the CDR3 is TGCAGTGCTCCAGGGACTACCGGGCCTCATGAGCAGTTCTTC. Its translation: CSAPGTTGPHEQFF.

The chain combines TRBV12-3 or TRBV12-4 with TRBJ1-1; TRBD1 is a possible D gene (5 bases). V lost 4 bases to trimming and J lost 7 bases, with 10 bases between them. The CDR3 spans 12 residues. The CDR3 sequence: CASSWGTVEAFF. In nucleotides, the CDR3 is TGTGCCAGCAGTTGGGGGACTGTTGAAGCTTTCTTT.

The chain joins TRBV27 to TRBJ2-3; D is uncertain. This CDR3 has 17 residues. Trimming left V 4 bases short and J 5 bases short, with 22 bases between. CDR1 and CDR2 from the germline V gene are MNHEY and SMNVEV (reference sequence). The CDR3 coding sequence is TGTGCCAGCAGTTACCAGCCCCAGAGACATGGGGAAGATACGCAGTATTTT. Translated, it gives CASSYQPQRHGEDTQYF.

V is TRBV7-2 and J is TRBJ1-4, with 8 bases fitting TRBD1. Germline V gene lookup returns CDR1 SGHTA and CDR2 FQGNSA. The CDR3 consists of 15 residues. The junction had 4 bases not matched to a gene; V was cut back by 3 bases and J by 4 bases. The CDR3 bases are TGTGCCAGCAGCTTTACAGGGGGGGGTAATGAAAAACTGTTTTTT. Encoded protein: CASSFTGGGNEKLFF.

The rearrangement uses TRBV29-1 and TRBJ2-7, with no clear D. The CDR3 has 12 amino acids. V gave up 4 bases and J gave up 0 bases, with 7 bases separating them. The V gene's germline CDR1 is SQVTM and CDR2 ANQGSEA. The CDR3 loop is CSVVASSYEQYF. The DNA for the CDR3 is TGCAGCGTTGTCGCGTCCTCCTACGAGCAGTACTTC.

This clonotype was counted only a few times. This chain connects TRBV7-3 to TRBJ2-1, with D possibly matching TRBD2 (5 bases). Germline CDR1 is SGHTA and CDR2 is FQGTGA. Trimming cost V 0 bases and J 5 bases, with 8 bases left between them. The CDR3 is 14 amino acids. The CDR3 DNA reads as TGTGCCAGCAGCTTAACGAGGGATGACAATGAGCAGTTCTTC. Protein sequence: CASSLTRDDNEQFF. Using reference TRBV7-3 and TRBJ2-1 for the parts outside the CDR3, the full variable domain is GAGVSQTPSNKVTEKGKYVELRCDPISGHTALYWYRQSLGQGPEFLIYFQGTGAADDSGLPNDRFFAVRPEGSVSTLKIQRTERGDSAVYLCASSLTRDDNEQFFGPGTRLTVL.

V usage is TRBV4-1 and J usage is TRBJ1-1; tentatively, D is TRBD1 (5 bases). Trimming took off 0 bases at V and 6 bases at J, with 17 bases between the two ends. The germline V gene encodes CDR1 MGHRA and CDR2 YSYEKL. The CDR3 is 16 amino acids. The CDR3 sequence: CASSQDPGQGIAEAFF. In DNA, the CDR3 is TGCGCCAGCAGCCAAGACCCCGGGCAGGGAATCGCTGAAGCTTTCTTT.

This clonotype showed up just a few times. The chain is built from TRBV12-3 or TRBV12-4 and TRBJ1-2; D remains unclear. The CDR3 covers 14 residues. V was clipped by 6 bases and J by 5 bases, with 16 bases between them. The CDR3 is CASRYSGSGYGYTF. The CDR3 DNA sequence: TGTGCCAGCAGATATAGCGGGTCGGGGTATGGCTACACCTTC.

This clonotype came up a few times. The V gene is TRBV6-5, the J gene TRBJ1-1; D remains unclear. The germline gives CDR1 MNHEY, CDR2 SVGAGI. CDR3 size: 16 residues. Trimming shortened V by 2 bases and J by 9 bases, and 22 bases separated the two germline ends. CDR3 nucleotides: TGTGCCAGCAGTTACCGTCCGACACATGGAGGGAGGCAAGCTTTCTTT. This codes for CASSYRPTHGGRQAFF.

This clonotype has a count of ten or more. The V call is TRBV7-6, the J call TRBJ2-1, with TRBD2 identical over 8 bases. Germline CDR1 and CDR2: SGHVS and FNYEAQ. V trimming: 3 bases; J trimming: 11 bases; junction bases outside the gene matches: 6. The CDR3 sequence is 13 residues long. CDR3 protein: CASSLGLGGKQFF. The CDR3 nucleotides are TGTGCCAGCAGCTTGGGACTAGGAGGAAAGCAGTTCTTC.

Only one count was recorded for this clonotype. The J gene is TRBJ1-5, the V gene TRBV5-5; possibly TRBD1 for D (5 bases). V shed 2 bases and J shed 4 bases, with 13 bases lying between them. The CDR3 extends over 15 amino acids. Germline values: CDR1 SGHKS, CDR2 YYEKEE (reference sequence). The CDR3 coding sequence is TGTGCCAGCAGCTTAAGTGTCGGGGGGAATCAGCCCCAGCATTTT. Protein sequence: CASSLSVGGNQPQHF.

J is TRBJ1-1 and V is TRBV6-5; D is unclear. The germline V and J ends were trimmed by 4 bases and 3 bases, with 15 bases remaining between them. Germline-derived CDR1 and CDR2 are MNHEY and SVGAGI. The CDR3 has 15 residues. The DNA of the CDR3 is TGTGCCAGCAGTTTCGCACGGAGGAAAGACACTGAAGCTTTCTTT. Protein product: CASSFARRKDTEAFF.

The CDR3 region has the DNA TGTGCCAGCAGCGGCCGGGGGGGGGGCACAGATACGCAGTATTTT. Its translation: CASSGRGGGTDTQYF. The rearrangement links TRBV6-5 to TRBJ2-3; 8 positions match TRBD2. Germline V gene data show CDR1 as MNHEY and CDR2 as SVGAGI. V lost 6 bases, J lost 1 base, and 6 bases stayed unmatched. The length of the CDR3 is 15 residues.

This sequence joins TRBV27 and TRBJ1-2, with 7 bases identical to TRBD1. Germline CDR1 and CDR2: MNHEY and SMNVEV (reference sequence). CDR3 length: 16 amino acids. Trimming cost V 4 bases and J 4 bases; bases outside gene matches: 12. Here the CDR3 DNA reads TGTGCCAGCAGTTCATACCGGGACAGCACACCCTATGGCTACACCTTC. Residues: CASSSYRDSTPYGYTF.